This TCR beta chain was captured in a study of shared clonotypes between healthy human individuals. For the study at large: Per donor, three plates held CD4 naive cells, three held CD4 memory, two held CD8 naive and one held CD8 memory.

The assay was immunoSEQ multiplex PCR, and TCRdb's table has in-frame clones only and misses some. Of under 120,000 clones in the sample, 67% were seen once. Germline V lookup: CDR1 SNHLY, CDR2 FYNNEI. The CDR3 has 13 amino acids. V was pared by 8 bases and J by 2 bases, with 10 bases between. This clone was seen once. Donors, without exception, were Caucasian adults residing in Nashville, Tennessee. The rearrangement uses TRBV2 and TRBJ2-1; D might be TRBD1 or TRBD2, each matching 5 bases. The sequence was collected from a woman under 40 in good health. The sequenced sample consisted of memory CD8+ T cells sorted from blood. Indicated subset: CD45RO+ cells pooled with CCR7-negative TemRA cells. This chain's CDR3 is CASGTRPYNEQFF. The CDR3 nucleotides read TGTGCCAGCGGGACGAGACCCTACAATGAGCAGTTCTTC.